This T cell receptor (beta chain) was observed in a study of shared clonotypes between healthy human individuals. Study in general: Used for every donor were three CD4 naive, three CD4 memory, two CD8 naive and one CD8 memory plate.

Comment on this clone: What it recognizes is unknown.

Per the study methods: Without quality scores, immunoSEQ junctional reads could not be filtered like full-length reads. Only in-frame clones appear in the TCRdb table, and some are missing; sequencing was by immunoSEQ multiplex PCR. V and J calls and clone size are copied from that table; D and trimming were computed from the DNA. The sample consists of roughly 1,500,000 clones, approximately 98% of them appearing once. Broader study findings: Estimated richness was generally greater in naive than memory subsets.

The CDR3 has 13 amino acids. Losses at the gene ends were 3 bases for V and 6 bases for J; bases not matched to a gene: 4. Germline-derived CDR1 and CDR2 are GTSNPN and SVGIG (reference sequence). Memory CD4+ cells were the fraction left after CD45RA+ naive selection. Material for sequencing was naive CD4+ T cells sorted from blood. As to subset: CD45RA+ positively selected. The rearrangement uses TRBV30 and TRBJ2-1; 8 nucleotides match TRBD2. The clonotype originates from a man younger than 40 in good health. The CDR3 region is CAWSSGRGNEQFF. CDR3 nucleotides: TGTGCCTGGAGCAGCGGGAGAGGCAATGAGCAGTTCTTC. The full variable domain, with the rest looked up from reference TRBV30 and TRBJ2-1, is SQTIHQWPATLVQPVGSPLSLECTVEGTSNPNLYWYRQAAGRGLQLLFYSVGIGQISSEVPQNLSASRPQDRQFILSSKKLLLSDSGFYLCAWSSGRGNEQFFGPGTRLTVL.